The sequence of this T cell receptor (beta chain) was determined in a study of blood T cell repertoires in COVID-19. Overall study context: Italy, Spain and the United States were the sources of the convalescent and acute COVID-19 samples.

V was trimmed by 4 bases and J by 0 bases, leaving 11 bases between them. This CDR3 contains 15 residues. Germline CDR1 is SGHDT and CDR2 is YYEEEE. The protocol was immunoSEQ multiplex PCR, while the TCRdb copy is restricted to in-frame clones and leaves out a portion. The sample contains approximately 120,000 clones, around 84% of which appear only once. The sequencing input was peripheral blood. The chain carries TRBV5-6 and TRBJ1-3, with D tentatively TRBD1 (6 bases). The receptor was isolated from a woman aged 80 or older with active or convalescent COVID-19. CDR3 bases: TGTGCCAGCAGCCTTGGGGGCATCTCTGGAAACACCATATATTTT. This gives the protein CASSLGGISGNTIYF.